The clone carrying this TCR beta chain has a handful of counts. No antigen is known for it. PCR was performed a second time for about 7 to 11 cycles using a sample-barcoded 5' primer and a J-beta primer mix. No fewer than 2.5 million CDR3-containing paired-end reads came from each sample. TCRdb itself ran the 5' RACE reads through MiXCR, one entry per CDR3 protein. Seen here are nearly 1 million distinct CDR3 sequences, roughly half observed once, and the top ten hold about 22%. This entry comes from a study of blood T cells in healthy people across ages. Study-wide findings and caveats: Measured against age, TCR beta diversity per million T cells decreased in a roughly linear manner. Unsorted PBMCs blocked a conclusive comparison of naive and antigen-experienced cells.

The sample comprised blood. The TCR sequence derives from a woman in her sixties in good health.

The CDR3: CASALLPYNEQFF. In nucleotides, the CDR3 is TGTGCCAGCGCCCTCCTTCCGTACAATGAGCAGTTCTTC. V is TRBV14 and J is TRBJ2-1, with D unresolved. Germline CDR1 and CDR2: SGHDN and FVKESK. The CDR3 totals 13 residues. V lost 8 bases and J 4 bases, leaving 12 bases between the germline ends.